One T cell receptor (beta chain) is described in this entry. This entry belongs to a study of cytomegalovirus exposure and HLA in healthy donors. PCR amplification relied on 60 Vbeta primers (plus 13 Jbeta primers). Original processing methods: Among the unique TCR beta chains that a later analysis counted, about 86 million in all, 10 million to 14 million were shared. Produced via immunoSEQ multiplex PCR; TCRdb's table is partial and in-frame only. The DNA gave D and trimming, while V, J and clone size come from that table. The profile shows approximately 79,000 clones, about four fifths of them singletons. Germline CDR1 and CDR2: SGHRS and YFSETQ. V lost 0 bases to trimming and J lost 1 base; unmatched junction nucleotides: 3. The CDR3 contains 16 residues.

Specimen: PBMCs. The sequence was obtained from a male donor in good health and CMV-seropositive. This rearrangement joins TRBV5-1 to TRBJ2-5, with 10 nucleotides matching TRBD2. CDR3 loop: CASSLGTSGAQETQYF. In DNA form, the CDR3 reads TGCGCCAGCAGCTTGGGGACTAGCGGAGCCCAAGAGACCCAGTACTTC.